Reported below is one T cell receptor (beta chain). This sample was included in a study of blood T cell repertoires in COVID-19. Study-level background: The samples span acute and convalescent COVID-19 from the United States, Italy and Spain. T cells, B-cell-depleted T cells, or PBMCs provided the cDNA or gDNA that served as material.

In the source study's methods: Counts of nucleated cells, estimated from reference gene primer amplification, were obtained. Libraries were prepared by immunoSEQ multiplex PCR; TCRdb keeps only in-frame clonotypes and omits some of them. D and trimming were read from the DNA, whereas the V and J calls and clone size are those reported in that table. The data show tens of thousands of clones, 80% to 95% seen once. This TCR was sampled from a middle-aged man with acute or convalescent COVID-19. Sequencing was performed on peripheral blood.

CDR3 DNA sequence: TGTGCCAGCAGCTTGACTAGCGGGGGGGCTGTGGATACGCAGTATTTT. Translation gives CASSLTSGGAVDTQYF. The chain joins TRBV7-9 to TRBJ2-3; 14 bases map to TRBD2. J lost 6 bases, V lost 3 bases, and 5 bases had no gene match. In germline, CDR1 is SEHNR, CDR2 FQNEAQ (reference sequence). This CDR3 region has 16 residues.